This T cell receptor beta chain came from a study of blood T cell repertoires in COVID-19. The overall study: Specimens from acute and convalescent COVID-19 originated in the United States, Italy and Spain. Nucleic acid was either cDNA or gDNA, and it came from T cells, B-cell-depleted T cells, or PBMCs.

The CDR3 sequence is 15 residues long. Germline values: CDR1 MGHRA, CDR2 YSYEKL. With 2 bases removed from V and 5 bases from J, the gap between germline ends came to 14 bases. In the original analysis: Estimation of nucleated cell counts relied on the amplification of reference gene primers. Sequenced by immunoSEQ multiplex PCR; TCRdb stores in-frame clones only, minus some. The DNA gave D and trimming, while V, J and clone size come from that table. The repertoire consists of about 150,000 clones, with approximately 90% occurring once and the leading ten covering over 12%. The TCR sequence derives from a woman between 40 and 50 years old with acute or convalescent COVID-19. The genes are TRBV4-1 and TRBJ2-3; D perhaps matches TRBD1 (6 bases). Sequencing used peripheral blood. The CDR3 is CASSQSNRDGDTQYF. The CDR3 nucleotides are TGCGCCAGCAGCCAATCAAACAGGGATGGAGATACGCAGTATTTT.